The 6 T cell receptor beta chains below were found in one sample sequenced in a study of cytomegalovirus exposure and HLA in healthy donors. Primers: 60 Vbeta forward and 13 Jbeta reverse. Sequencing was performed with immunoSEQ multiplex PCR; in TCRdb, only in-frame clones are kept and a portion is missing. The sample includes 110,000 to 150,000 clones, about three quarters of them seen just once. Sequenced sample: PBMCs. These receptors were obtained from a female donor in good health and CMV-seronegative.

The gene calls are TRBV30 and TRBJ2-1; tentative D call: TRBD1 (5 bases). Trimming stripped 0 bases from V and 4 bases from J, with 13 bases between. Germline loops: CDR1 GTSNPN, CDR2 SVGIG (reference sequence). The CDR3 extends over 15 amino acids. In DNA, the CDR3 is TGTGCCTGGAGTGTAATGCAGGGTTATTACAATGAGCAGTTCTTC. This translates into CAWSVMQGYYNEQFF.

The chain's CDR3 is CSVGQGHNYGYTF. The CDR3, as DNA: TGCAGCGTTGGACAGGGACACAACTATGGCTACACCTTC. V usage is TRBV29-1 and J usage is TRBJ1-2, with TRBD1 matching 7 bases. Per the germline V gene, CDR1 is SQVTM and CDR2 is ANQGSEA. J was trimmed by 2 bases and V by 4 bases; bases with no gene match: 4. This CDR3 contains 13 residues. The full variable domain, rest sourced from reference TRBV29-1 and TRBJ1-2, is SAVISQKPSRDICQRGTSLTIQCQVDSQVTMMFWYRQQPGQSLTLIATANQGSEATYESGFVIDKFPISRPNLTFSTLTVSNMSPEDSSIYLCSVGQGHNYGYTFGSGTRLTVV.

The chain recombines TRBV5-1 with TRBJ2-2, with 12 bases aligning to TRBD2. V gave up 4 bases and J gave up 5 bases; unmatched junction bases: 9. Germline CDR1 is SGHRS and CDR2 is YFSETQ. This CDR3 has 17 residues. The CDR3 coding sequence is TGCGCCAGCAGCCCAATGACTAGCGGGAGAGGTACCGGGGAGCTGTTTTTT. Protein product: CASSPMTSGRGTGELFF.

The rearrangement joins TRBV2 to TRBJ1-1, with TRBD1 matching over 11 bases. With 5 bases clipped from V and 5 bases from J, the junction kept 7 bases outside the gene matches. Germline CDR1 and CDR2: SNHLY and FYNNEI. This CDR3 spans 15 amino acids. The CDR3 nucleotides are TGTGCCAGCAGTCCTGGACAGGGGGCGAGAACTGAAGCTTTCTTT. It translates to CASSPGQGARTEAFF.

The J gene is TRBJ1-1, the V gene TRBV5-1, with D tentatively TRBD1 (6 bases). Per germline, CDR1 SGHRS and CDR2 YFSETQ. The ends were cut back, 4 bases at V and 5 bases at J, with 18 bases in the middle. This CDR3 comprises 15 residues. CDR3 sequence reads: CASSETTQGGTEAFF. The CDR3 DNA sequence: TGCGCCAGCAGCGAGACGACACAGGGAGGGACTGAAGCTTTCTTT.

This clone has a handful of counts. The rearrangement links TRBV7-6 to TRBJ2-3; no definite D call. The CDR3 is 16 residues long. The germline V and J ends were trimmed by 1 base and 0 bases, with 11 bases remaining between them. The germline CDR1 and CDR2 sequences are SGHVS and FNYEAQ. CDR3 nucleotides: TGTGCCAGCAGCTTAGTAGCAGCTTCTAGCACAGATACGCAGTATTTT. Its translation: CASSLVAASSTDTQYF.